Presented here are 20 T cell receptor beta chains from one specimen sequenced in a study of T cells after posttransplantation cyclophosphamide. Cyclophosphamide on days +3 and +4 followed busulfan-fludarabine conditioning and a marrow graft. TCRdb's table, derived via immunoSEQ multiplex PCR, lists solely in-frame clones and lacks some. Of some 7,000 clones in the sample, just under 75% were seen once. Material: PBMCs, obtained 1,400 to 1,500 days after allogeneic stem cell transplant with posttransplant cyclophosphamide. Receptor source: a young adult male patient who received an allogeneic stem cell transplant from a related donor, was CMV-positive, and had acute GVHD only. Some of the T cells may derive from the graft donor.

The chain has TRBV19 and TRBJ1-2, with TRBD1 matching over 10 bases. CDR1 is LNHDA, CDR2 SQIVND, per germline (reference sequence). The trim removed 5 bases at V and 6 bases at J, leaving 6 bases unmatched. This CDR3 spans 14 amino acids. The CDR3 nucleotides are TGTGCCAGTAGTCGGGACAGGGGTTCGGATGGCTACACCTTC. Translation: CASSRDRGSDGYTF.

This clone is a singleton in its sample. The V and J genes are TRBV7-2 and TRBJ1-5, with D unclear. V lost 7 bases, J lost 5 bases, and 15 bases lay in between. Germline V lookup: CDR1 SGHTA, CDR2 FQGNSA. The CDR3 is 14 amino acids. The CDR3 sequence: CASTPRRGDQPQHF. The CDR3 DNA reads as TGTGCCAGCACCCCCCGACGGGGAGATCAGCCCCAGCATTTT.

The chain is built from TRBV7-9 and TRBJ2-4; 11 bases agree with TRBD2. The CDR3 is made up of 14 amino acids. V trimming: 6 bases; J trimming: 11 bases; junction bases outside the gene matches: 9. Germline V CDR1 and CDR2: SEHNR, FQNEAQ (reference sequence). The CDR3 region is CASRQISSGGLQYF. The CDR3 DNA reads as TGTGCCAGCAGACAAATCTCTAGCGGGGGGCTTCAGTACTTC.

This sequence joins TRBV5-1 and TRBJ1-4, with 7 bases lining up with TRBD1. V shed 2 bases, J shed 5 bases, and the junction held 3 bases outside the gene matches. The germline V gene encodes CDR1 SGHRS and CDR2 YFSETQ. The CDR3 contains 14 residues. The CDR3: CASSLGGANEKLFF. CDR3 in DNA: TGCGCCAGCAGCTTAGGGGGCGCAAATGAAAAACTGTTTTTT.

The chain carries TRBV30 and TRBJ2-7; D may be TRBD1 (6 bases). There are 13 residues in the CDR3. Germline V CDR1 and CDR2: GTSNPN, SVGIG (reference sequence). Trimming cost V 4 bases and J 7 bases, with 17 bases left between them. CDR3 in amino acids: CAWMDGQGREQYF. The CDR3 DNA reads TGTGCCTGGATGGACGGGCAGGGGAGAGAGCAGTACTTC.

This chain joins TRBV11-1 and TRBJ1-1; D might be TRBD1 (5 bases). From germline, CDR1 is SGHAT and CDR2 FQDESV (reference sequence). The germline V and J ends were trimmed by 0 bases and 1 base, with 12 bases remaining between them. The CDR3 length is 16 residues. The CDR3 DNA sequence: TGTGCCAGCAGCTTAGCTAGCAGGGACTGGAACACTGAAGCTTTCTTT. This gives the protein CASSLASRDWNTEAFF.

The count of this clone is one. This sequence joins TRBV7-9 and TRBJ2-2, with D tentatively TRBD1 (5 bases). The CDR3 loop spans 14 amino acids. The V end lost 5 bases, the J end lost 4 bases, and 11 bases lay between the germline ends. CDR1 SEHNR and CDR2 FQNEAQ come from the germline V gene (reference sequence). CDR3 sequence: CASSAQGSTGELFF. CDR3 nucleotide sequence: TGTGCCAGCAGCGCCCAGGGTTCCACCGGGGAGCTGTTTTTT.

J is TRBJ2-1 and V is TRBV28; 8 bases line up with TRBD2. This CDR3 contains 17 residues. The germline V gene has CDR1 MDHEN and CDR2 SYDVKM. V trimming: 3 bases; J trimming: 8 bases; junction bases outside the gene matches: 15. The CDR3 reads CASSFGGGFSRGHEQFF. The CDR3 DNA sequence: TGTGCCAGCAGTTTCGGCGGGGGGTTTTCACGGGGGCATGAGCAGTTCTTC.

DNA of the CDR3: TGTGCCAGCAGTTCCCTCGAGGATTATGGCTACACCTTC. Translated: CASSSLEDYGYTF. The V and J genes are TRBV28 and TRBJ1-2; D not certain. Looked up from germline, CDR1 is MDHEN and CDR2 is SYDVKM. CDR3 length equals 13 residues. Deletions cut 4 bases from V and 5 bases from J, with 11 bases between.

The chain has TRBV18 and TRBJ1-2, with D unclear. This CDR3 is 14 amino acids long. Trimming removed 2 bases from V and 4 bases from J, with 11 bases in between. Looked up from germline, CDR1 is KGHSH and CDR2 is LQKENI. CDR3 residues: CASSPKPESYGYTF. The CDR3 bases are TGTGCCAGCTCACCAAAGCCGGAGTCCTATGGCTACACCTTC.

This chain connects TRBV27 to TRBJ1-2; tentative D call: TRBD1 (5 bases). The V gene's germline CDR1 is MNHEY and CDR2 SMNVEV (reference sequence). V was clipped by 2 bases and J by 1 base, with 17 bases between them. The CDR3 length is 17 residues. The CDR3 region has the DNA TGTGCCAGCAGTTTAAAGGGAGGGGACGTACTTAACTATGGCTACACCTTC. Translation: CASSLKGGDVLNYGYTF.

This clone has only a few counts. The V call is TRBV7-6, the J call TRBJ2-2; TRBD2 is a possible D gene (6 bases). Trimming cost V 5 bases and J 4 bases, with 17 bases left between them. CDR3 length equals 16 residues. Looked up from germline, CDR1 is SGHVS and CDR2 is FNYEAQ. The CDR3 DNA follows: TGTGCCAGCAGCCTTCGCTCGGAGGGGTCCACCGGGGAGCTGTTTTTT. It codes for CASSLRSEGSTGELFF.

The rearrangement links TRBV4-1 to TRBJ2-5, with D unclear. The V and J ends lost 1 base and 4 bases respectively, with 13 bases between them. Per germline, CDR1 MGHRA and CDR2 YSYEKL. The CDR3 is 15 residues long. This chain's CDR3 is CASSQALTTTETQYF. CDR3 in DNA: TGCGCCAGCAGCCAAGCGCTAACTACGACAGAGACCCAGTACTTC.

This clone is a singleton in its sample. V gene TRBV7-2 combines with J gene TRBJ2-5, with TRBD2 matching over 8 bases. CDR1 SGHTA and CDR2 FQGNSA come from the germline V gene. This CDR3 is 15 amino acids long. The J segment lost 5 bases and the V segment lost 0 bases, leaving 5 bases of the junction unmatched. The CDR3 sequence: CASSLARGGRETQYF. The CDR3 DNA reads as TGTGCCAGCAGCTTAGCCCGGGGGGGCCGCGAGACCCAGTACTTC.

The CDR3, as DNA: TGTGCCAGCAGGGCGGACAGGTCGCTCGGAGAGACCCAGTACTTC. Translation: CASRADRSLGETQYF. The rearrangement links TRBV2 to TRBJ2-5, with 7 bases identical to TRBD1. The germline V gene encodes CDR1 SNHLY and CDR2 FYNNEI. The CDR3 is 15 residues long. V lost 6 bases, J lost 4 bases, and 11 bases stayed unmatched.

This clone was observed once. This rearrangement joins TRBV11-2 to TRBJ1-5; 7 nucleotides align to TRBD1. Losses at the gene ends were 6 bases for V and 3 bases for J; bases not matched to a gene: 8. Per the germline V gene, CDR1 is SGHAT and CDR2 is FQNNGV. This CDR3 has 15 residues. CDR3 bases: TGTGCCAGCAGTCCCGGGACAGCTTACAATCAGCCCCAGCATTTT. Its translation is CASSPGTAYNQPQHF.

In this sample, this clone turned up a few times. V gene TRBV13 combines with J gene TRBJ1-3; possibly TRBD1 for D (6 bases). CDR1 PRHDT and CDR2 FYEKMQ come from the germline V gene (reference sequence). V lost 3 bases to trimming and J lost 0 bases, with 9 bases between them. The CDR3 runs to 15 residues. CDR3 sequence (DNA): TGTGCCAGCAGCTTTCGGACAGCCTCTGGAAACACCATATATTTT. It is translated as CASSFRTASGNTIYF. Full variable domain (remainder filled in from reference TRBV13 and TRBJ1-3): AAGVIQSPRHLIKEKRETATLKCYPIPRHDTVYWYQQGPGQDPQFLISFYEKMQSDKGSIPDRFSAQQFSDYHSELNMSSLELGDSALYFCASSFRTASGNTIYFGEGSWLTVV.

The V and J genes are TRBV5-6 and TRBJ2-7; possible D gene TRBD1, 5 bases. CDR1 SGHDT and CDR2 YYEEEE come from the germline V gene. V was shortened by 0 bases and J by 3 bases, with 16 bases between the two germline ends. The CDR3 has 16 residues. The CDR3 protein is CASSLASRALHYEQYF. CDR3 nucleotides: TGTGCCAGCAGCTTGGCAAGCAGGGCCCTACACTACGAGCAGTACTTC.

This clone was counted a few times. This chain joins TRBV5-5 and TRBJ2-3, with TRBD1 as a possible D gene (5 bases). Trimming removed 0 bases from V and 3 bases from J, with 5 bases in between. The CDR3 runs 13 residues. Germline lookup yields CDR1 SGHKS and CDR2 YYEKEE (reference sequence). CDR3 DNA sequence: TGTGCCAGCAGCTTGGAGGGGACAGATACGCAGTATTTT. Protein sequence: CASSLEGTDTQYF.

In its sample, this clone was seen once. This chain links TRBV6-6 with TRBJ1-1; D possibly corresponds to TRBD1 (6 bases). The ends were cut back, 4 bases at V and 5 bases at J, with 14 bases in the middle. From germline, CDR1 is MNHNY and CDR2 SVGAGI (reference sequence). The CDR3 sequence is 14 residues long. Here the CDR3 reads CASSSYTGWTEAFF. DNA of the CDR3: TGTGCCAGCAGTTCCTATACAGGGTGGACTGAAGCTTTCTTT.